This TCR beta chain came from a study of blood T cell repertoires in COVID-19. Study-level information: PBMCs, B-cell-depleted T cells, or T cells provided the cDNA or gDNA that made up the material.

TCRdb's copy holds only in-frame clones and misses some; the assay was immunoSEQ multiplex PCR. The profile shows more than 80,000 clones, approximately 86% of them singletons. The TCR was taken from an elderly woman with COVID-19, enrolled during active disease. The material sequenced was peripheral blood.

CDR3 region: CASSTGARSTDTQYF. Written as DNA, the CDR3 is TGTGCCAGTAGTACAGGGGCGCGCAGCACAGATACGCAGTATTTT. This chain links TRBV19 with TRBJ2-3, with D possibly being TRBD1 (6 bases). Germline CDR1 and CDR2: LNHDA and SQIVND (reference sequence). The CDR3 spans 15 residues. V shed 4 bases and J shed 0 bases, with 11 bases lying between them.